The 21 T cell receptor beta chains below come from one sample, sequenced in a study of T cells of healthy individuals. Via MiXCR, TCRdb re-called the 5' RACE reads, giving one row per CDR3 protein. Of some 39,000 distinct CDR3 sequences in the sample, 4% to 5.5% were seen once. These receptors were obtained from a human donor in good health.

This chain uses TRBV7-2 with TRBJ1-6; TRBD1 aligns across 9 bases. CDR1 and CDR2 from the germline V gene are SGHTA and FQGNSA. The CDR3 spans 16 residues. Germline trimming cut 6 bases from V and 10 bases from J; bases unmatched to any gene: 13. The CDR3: CASRRGTGMLRSPLHF. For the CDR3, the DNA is TGTGCCAGCAGAAGGGGGACAGGGATGTTGAGATCACCCCTCCACTTT.

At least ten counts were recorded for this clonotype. The CDR3 region has the DNA TGTGCCAGCAGCCCGAGCGCAGGGACGAACTATGGCTACACCTTC. Translation gives CASSPSAGTNYGYTF. This chain joins TRBV5-4 and TRBJ1-2, with D possibly being TRBD1 (5 bases). Trimming shortened V by 4 bases and J by 2 bases, and 15 bases separated the two germline ends. The CDR3 sequence is 15 residues long. The germline gives CDR1 SGHNT, CDR2 YYREEE (reference sequence). The full variable domain, completed using reference TRBV5-4 and TRBJ1-2, is ETGVTQSPTHLIKTRGQQVTLRCSSQSGHNTVSWYQQALGQGPQFIFQYYREEENGRGNFPPRFSGLQFPNYSSELNVNALELDDSALYLCASSPSAGTNYGYTFGSGTRLTVV.

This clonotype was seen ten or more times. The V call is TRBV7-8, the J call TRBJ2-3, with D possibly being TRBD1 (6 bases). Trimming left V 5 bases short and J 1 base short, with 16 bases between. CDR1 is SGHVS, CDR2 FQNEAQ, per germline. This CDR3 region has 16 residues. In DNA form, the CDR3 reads TGTGCCAGCAGCCCAACCTACAGGGTCGGCACAGATACGCAGTATTTT. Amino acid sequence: CASSPTYRVGTDTQYF.

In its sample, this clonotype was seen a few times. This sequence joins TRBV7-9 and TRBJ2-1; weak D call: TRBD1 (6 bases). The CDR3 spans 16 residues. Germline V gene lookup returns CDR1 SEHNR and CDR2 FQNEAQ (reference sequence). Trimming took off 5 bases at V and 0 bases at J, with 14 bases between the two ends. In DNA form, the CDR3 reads TGTGCCAGCAGCCCAAGCTGGGGGCCCTCCTACAATGAGCAGTTCTTC. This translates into CASSPSWGPSYNEQFF.

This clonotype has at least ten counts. This chain's CDR3 is CASRLLGHVNEQFF. The DNA of the CDR3 is TGTGCCAGCAGGCTCCTAGGGCATGTGAATGAGCAGTTCTTC. The chain is built from TRBV6-1 and TRBJ2-1; no clear D gene. CDR3 size: 14 residues. V dropped 6 bases and J dropped 7 bases, with 16 bases sitting between them. Germline values: CDR1 MNHNS, CDR2 SASEGT.

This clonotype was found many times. The CDR3 DNA reads as TGTGCCAGCAGTCGAGACAGTCCGTCCGATGGCTACACCTTC. This translates into CASSRDSPSDGYTF. This rearrangement joins TRBV6-2 or TRBV6-3 to TRBJ1-2; D is possibly TRBD1 (5 bases). This CDR3 is built from 14 residues. The germline V gene encodes CDR1 MNHEY and CDR2 SVGEGT. Trimming stripped 5 bases from V and 6 bases from J, with 16 bases between.

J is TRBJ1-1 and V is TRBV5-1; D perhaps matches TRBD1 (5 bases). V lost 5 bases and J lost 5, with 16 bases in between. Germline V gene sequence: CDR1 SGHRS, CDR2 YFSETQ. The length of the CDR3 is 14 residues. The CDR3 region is CASSDAGKGTEAFF. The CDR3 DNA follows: TGCGCCAGCAGTGATGCAGGGAAAGGGACTGAAGCTTTCTTT.

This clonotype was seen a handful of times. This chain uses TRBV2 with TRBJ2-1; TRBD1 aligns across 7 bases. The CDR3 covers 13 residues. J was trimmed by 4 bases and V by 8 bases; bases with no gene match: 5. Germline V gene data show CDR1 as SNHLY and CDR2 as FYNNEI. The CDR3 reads CASSGQPYNEQFF. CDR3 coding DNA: TGTGCCAGCTCGGGACAGCCTTACAATGAGCAGTTCTTC.

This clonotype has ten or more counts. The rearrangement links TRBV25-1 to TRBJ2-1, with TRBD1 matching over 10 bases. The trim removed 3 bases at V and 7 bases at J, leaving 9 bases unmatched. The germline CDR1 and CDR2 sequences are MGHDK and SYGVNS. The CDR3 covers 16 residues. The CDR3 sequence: CASSDQRDRGSNEQFF. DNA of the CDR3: TGTGCCAGCAGTGACCAACGGGACAGGGGTTCGAATGAGCAGTTCTTC.

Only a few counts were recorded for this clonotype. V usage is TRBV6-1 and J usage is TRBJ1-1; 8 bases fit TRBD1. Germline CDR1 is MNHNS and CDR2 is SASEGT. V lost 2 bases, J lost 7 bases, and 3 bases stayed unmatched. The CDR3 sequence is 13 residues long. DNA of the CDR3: TGTGCCAGCAGTGAACAGGGGGCAGGTGAAGCTTTCTTT. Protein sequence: CASSEQGAGEAFF.

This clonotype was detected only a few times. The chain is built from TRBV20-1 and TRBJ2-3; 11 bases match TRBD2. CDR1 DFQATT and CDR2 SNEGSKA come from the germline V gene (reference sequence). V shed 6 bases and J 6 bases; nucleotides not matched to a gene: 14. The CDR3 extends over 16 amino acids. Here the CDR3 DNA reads TGCAGTGCCCCCCTGACTAGCGGGGCAACGGGGGATACGCAGTATTTT. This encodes CSAPLTSGATGDTQYF.

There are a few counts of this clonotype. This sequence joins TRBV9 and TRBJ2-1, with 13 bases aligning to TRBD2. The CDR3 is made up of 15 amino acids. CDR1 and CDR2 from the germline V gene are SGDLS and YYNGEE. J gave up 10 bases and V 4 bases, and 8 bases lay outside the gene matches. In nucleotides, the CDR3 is TGTGCCAGCAGCCTCGGACTAGCGGGAGTTGACGAGCAGTTCTTC. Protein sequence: CASSLGLAGVDEQFF.

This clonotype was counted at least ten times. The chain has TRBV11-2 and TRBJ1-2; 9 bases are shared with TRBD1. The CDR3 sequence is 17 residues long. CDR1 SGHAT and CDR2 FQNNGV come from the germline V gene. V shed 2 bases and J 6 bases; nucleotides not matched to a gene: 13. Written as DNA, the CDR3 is TGTGCCAGCAGCTTACCTACGCACATAGGACAGGGGAATGGCTACACCTTC. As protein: CASSLPTHIGQGNGYTF.

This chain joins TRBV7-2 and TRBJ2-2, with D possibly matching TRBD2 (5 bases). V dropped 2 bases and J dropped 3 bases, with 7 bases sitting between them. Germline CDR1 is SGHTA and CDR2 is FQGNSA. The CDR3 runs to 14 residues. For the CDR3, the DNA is TGTGCCAGCAGCTTACAGCGGTACACCGGGGAGCTGTTTTTT. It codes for CASSLQRYTGELFF.

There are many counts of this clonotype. This CDR3 is CAAGTGGANGYTF. Written as DNA, the CDR3 is TGTGCCGCGGGGACAGGGGGCGCGAATGGCTACACCTTC. The rearrangement links TRBV3-1 to TRBJ1-2; 12 nucleotides line up with TRBD1. With 11 bases clipped from V and 6 bases from J, the junction kept 7 bases outside the gene matches. The CDR3 contains 13 residues. Germline V gene sequence: CDR1 LGHDT, CDR2 YNNKEL (reference sequence).

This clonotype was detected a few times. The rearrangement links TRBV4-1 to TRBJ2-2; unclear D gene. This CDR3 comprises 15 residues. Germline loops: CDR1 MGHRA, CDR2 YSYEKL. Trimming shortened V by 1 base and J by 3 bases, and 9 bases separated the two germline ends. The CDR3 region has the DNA TGCGCCAGCAGCCAAGTTTCAGATGACACCGGGGAGCTGTTTTTT. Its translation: CASSQVSDDTGELFF.

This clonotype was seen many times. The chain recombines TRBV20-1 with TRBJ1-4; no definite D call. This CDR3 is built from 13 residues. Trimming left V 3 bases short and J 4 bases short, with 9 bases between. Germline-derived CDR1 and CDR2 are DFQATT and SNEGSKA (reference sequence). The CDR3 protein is CSARSDLNEKLFF. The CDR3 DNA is TGCAGTGCTAGGTCGGACCTTAATGAAAAACTGTTTTTT.

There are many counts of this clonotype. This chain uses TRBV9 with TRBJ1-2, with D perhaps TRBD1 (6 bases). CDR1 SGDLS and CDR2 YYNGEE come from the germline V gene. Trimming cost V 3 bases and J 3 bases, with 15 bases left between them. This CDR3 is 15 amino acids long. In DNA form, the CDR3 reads TGTGCCAGCAGCGCGTCGGGAGGGGGTGACTATGGCTACACCTTC. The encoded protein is CASSASGGGDYGYTF.

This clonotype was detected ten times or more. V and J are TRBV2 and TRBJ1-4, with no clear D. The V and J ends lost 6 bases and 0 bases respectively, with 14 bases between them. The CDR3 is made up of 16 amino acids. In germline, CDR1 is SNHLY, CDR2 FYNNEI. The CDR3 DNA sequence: TGTGCCAGCAGAACCGGACGGACTGCAACTAATGAAAAACTGTTTTTT. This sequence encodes CASRTGRTATNEKLFF.

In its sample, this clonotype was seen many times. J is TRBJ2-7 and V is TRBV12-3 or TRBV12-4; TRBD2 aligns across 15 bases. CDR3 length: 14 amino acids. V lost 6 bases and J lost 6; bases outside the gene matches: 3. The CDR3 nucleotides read TGTGCCAGCAGGGGACTAGCGGGAGGCGGCGAGCAGTACTTC. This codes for CASRGLAGGGEQYF.

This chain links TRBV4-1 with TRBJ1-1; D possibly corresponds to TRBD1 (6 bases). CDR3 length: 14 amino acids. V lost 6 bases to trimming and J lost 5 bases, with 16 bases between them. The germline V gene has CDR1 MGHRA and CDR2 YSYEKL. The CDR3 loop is CASREGDGYTEAFF. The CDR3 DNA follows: TGCGCCAGCAGAGAGGGGGACGGGTATACTGAAGCTTTCTTT.